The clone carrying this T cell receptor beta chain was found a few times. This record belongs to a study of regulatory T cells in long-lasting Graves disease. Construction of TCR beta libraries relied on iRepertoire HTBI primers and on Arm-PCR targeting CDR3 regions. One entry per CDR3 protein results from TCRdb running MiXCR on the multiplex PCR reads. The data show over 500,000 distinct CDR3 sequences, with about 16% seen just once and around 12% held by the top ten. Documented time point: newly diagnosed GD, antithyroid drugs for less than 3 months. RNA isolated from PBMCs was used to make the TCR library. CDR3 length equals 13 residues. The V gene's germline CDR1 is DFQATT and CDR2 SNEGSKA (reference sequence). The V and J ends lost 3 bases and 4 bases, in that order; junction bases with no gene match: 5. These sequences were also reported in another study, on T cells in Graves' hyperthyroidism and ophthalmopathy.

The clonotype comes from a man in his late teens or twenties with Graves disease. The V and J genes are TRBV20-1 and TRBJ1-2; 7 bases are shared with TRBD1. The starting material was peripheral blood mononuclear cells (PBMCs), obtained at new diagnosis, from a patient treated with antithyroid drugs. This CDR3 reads CSASQGEAYGYTF. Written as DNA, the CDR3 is TGCAGTGCTAGCCAGGGGGAGGCCTATGGCTACACCTTC.